Below, 17 T cell receptor beta chains from the same sample are listed, as sequenced in a study of STAT5B mutations in CD4+ large granular lymphocyte leukemia (dated by TCRdb to the early 2020s). Receptor libraries were prepared by the immunoSEQ multiplex PCR assay. TCRdb took over this immuneACCESS table, retaining in-frame rearrangements with V and J assigned. Such tables are incomplete; in checked studies, under half of the missing clones stem from an unresolved V gene, and the remainder is unexplained. Recorded for this sample are more than 30,000 clones; 76% of them occurred a single time. The top ten hold roughly 7% of the sample. The sequenced sample consisted of CD4+ T cells from blood buffy coats. The receptor source for this set is a human donor in good health.

The chain employs TRBV4-1 and TRBJ2-2; 7 bases map to TRBD1. CDR3 length: 15 residues. Germline values: CDR1 MGHRA, CDR2 YSYEKL. V was clipped by 5 bases and J by 9 bases; unmatched bases: 12. CDR3 amino acids: CASSSRGGQFRELFF. For the CDR3, the DNA is TGCGCCAGCAGCTCGCGAGGGGGCCAATTTCGGGAGCTGTTTTTT.

The chain joins TRBV18 to TRBJ2-7; D is undetermined. Germline V gives CDR1 KGHSH, CDR2 LQKENI. Trimming shortened V by 0 bases and J by 0 bases, and 9 bases separated the two germline ends. This CDR3 is 15 amino acids long. The CDR3 sequence: CASSPPGISSYEQYF. The CDR3 region has the DNA TGTGCCAGCTCACCACCCGGTATCAGCTCCTACGAGCAGTACTTC.

The V and J genes are TRBV5-4 and TRBJ2-5; D ambiguous. Germline-derived CDR1 and CDR2 are SGHNT and YYREEE (reference sequence). The V end was cut by 5 bases, the J end by 2 bases, with 13 bases between. The CDR3 runs to 14 residues. CDR3 in DNA: TGTGCCAGCAGTCTGGTGCCCCTTCAAGAGACCCAGTACTTC. It translates to CASSLVPLQETQYF.

The chain couples TRBV5-1 to TRBJ2-7, with 7 bases fitting TRBD2. Trimming took 1 base from V and 2 from J; bases not matched to a gene: 0. The CDR3 consists of 13 residues. Germline loops: CDR1 SGHRS, CDR2 YFSETQ. The CDR3 bases are TGCGCCAGCAGCTTGCGGGGGGCCTACGAGCAGTACTTC. Translation: CASSLRGAYEQYF. The full variable domain, its missing parts supplied by reference TRBV5-1 and TRBJ2-7, is KAGVTQTPRYLIKTRGQQVTLSCSPISGHRSVSWYQQTPGQGLQFLFEYFSETQRNKGNFPGRFSGRQFSNSRSEMNVSTLELGDSALYLCASSLRGAYEQYFGPGTRLTVT.

V usage is TRBV6-1 and J usage is TRBJ1-1; D ambiguous. The CDR3 spans 11 residues. Trimming shortened V by 7 bases and J by 1 base, and 4 bases separated the two germline ends. Germline CDR1 is MNHNS and CDR2 is SASEGT. This CDR3 is CASKQNTEAFF. The CDR3 coding sequence is TGTGCCAGCAAGCAGAACACTGAAGCTTTCTTT.

The chain is built from TRBV13 and TRBJ2-3; 7 nucleotides agree with TRBD1. The CDR3 is 15 amino acids. Unmatched junction bases numbered 6, after V lost 5 bases and J lost 1 base. Per the germline V gene, CDR1 is PRHDT and CDR2 is FYEKMQ (reference sequence). CDR3 amino acids: CASSQTGAGTDTQYF. The DNA for the CDR3 is TGTGCCAGCAGCCAAACAGGGGCGGGCACAGATACGCAGTATTTT.

The rearrangement uses TRBV5-5 and TRBJ2-7; D is possibly TRBD1 or TRBD2 (5 bases each). V lost 6 bases and J lost 3, with 16 bases in between. Per the germline V gene, CDR1 is SGHKS and CDR2 is YYEKEE (reference sequence). The CDR3 consists of 14 residues. The CDR3 loop reads CASNRDGRYYEQYF. The CDR3 DNA reads as TGTGCCAGCAACCGGGACGGTCGGTACTACGAGCAGTACTTC.

The chain links TRBV7-2 to TRBJ2-5; weak D call: TRBD1 (6 bases). The germline gives CDR1 SGHTA, CDR2 FQGNSA. V lost 1 base to trimming and J lost 3 bases, with 6 bases between them. This CDR3 has 13 residues. The CDR3 DNA is TGTGCCAGCAGCTTAGGGACAGAAGAGACCCAGTACTTC. Amino acid sequence: CASSLGTEETQYF. The full variable domain, in which reference TRBV7-2 and TRBJ2-5 provide the parts outside the CDR3, is GAGVSQSPSNKVTEKGKDVELRCDPISGHTALYWYRQSLGQGLEFLIYFQGNSAPDKSGLPSDRFSAERTGGSVSTLTIQRTQQEDSAVYLCASSLGTEETQYFGPGTRLLVL.

This clone was seen only once. The V gene is TRBV6-6, the J gene TRBJ2-3; no definite D call. V was trimmed by 6 bases and J by 1 base, leaving 11 bases between them. This CDR3 comprises 14 residues. Germline V gene lookup returns CDR1 MNHNY and CDR2 SVGAGI (reference sequence). CDR3 loop: CASSSPGRTDTQYF. The CDR3 DNA is TGTGCCAGCAGCTCCCCCGGTCGCACAGATACGCAGTATTTT.

This rearrangement joins TRBV7-3 to TRBJ2-1; 10 bases fit TRBD2. Germline-derived CDR1 and CDR2 are SGHTA and FQGTGA. The CDR3 has 13 amino acids. V shed 5 bases, J shed 9 bases, and the junction held 4 bases outside the gene matches. CDR3 DNA: TGTGCCAGCAGCCCAAAGCGGGAGGGTGAGCAGTTCTTC. It codes for CASSPKREGEQFF.

J is TRBJ2-5 and V is TRBV5-4, with 7 bases matching TRBD2. This CDR3 has 14 amino acids. V was pared by 5 bases and J by 4 bases, with 8 bases of the junction left unmatched. Germline V gene sequence: CDR1 SGHNT, CDR2 YYREEE (reference sequence). CDR3 region: CASRKASGGETQYF. The CDR3 region has the DNA TGTGCCAGCAGAAAAGCTAGCGGCGGAGAGACCCAGTACTTC.

This chain uses TRBV5-4 with TRBJ2-7; unclear D gene. The germline V gene encodes CDR1 SGHNT and CDR2 YYREEE (reference sequence). V was clipped by 6 bases and J by 2 bases, with 6 bases between them. CDR3 length: 11 residues. The CDR3 nucleotides are TGTGCCAGCACCTCGACCTACGAGCAGTACTTC. The encoded protein is CASTSTYEQYF. Using reference TRBV5-4 and TRBJ2-7 for the parts outside the CDR3, the full variable domain is ETGVTQSPTHLIKTRGQQVTLRCSSQSGHNTVSWYQQALGQGPQFIFQYYREEENGRGNFPPRFSGLQFPNYSSELNVNALELDDSALYLCASTSTYEQYFGPGTRLTVT.

The CDR3: CASSEAGTVREKLFF. The CDR3 DNA reads as TGTGCCAGCAGTGAAGCCGGGACAGTGAGGGAAAAACTGTTTTTT. This chain uses TRBV6-1 with TRBJ1-4, with 7 bases identical to TRBD1. V was pared by 0 bases and J by 8 bases, with 6 bases of the junction left unmatched. Looked up from germline, CDR1 is MNHNS and CDR2 is SASEGT. The CDR3 runs 15 residues.

The rearrangement joins TRBV15 to TRBJ1-5, with a weak D call TRBD1 (5 bases). V dropped 0 bases and J dropped 12 bases, with 12 bases sitting between them. Germline lookup yields CDR1 LNHNV and CDR2 YYDKDF (reference sequence). This CDR3 spans 13 amino acids. The CDR3 loop reads CATSRDWQGSQHF. Here the CDR3 DNA reads TGTGCCACCAGCAGAGATTGGCAGGGAAGCCAGCATTTT.

This clone occurred a few times. The chain is built from TRBV23-1 and TRBJ1-5; unclear D gene. TRBV23-1 is an ORF; its function is uncertain. This CDR3 spans 11 amino acids. The CDR3 region is CVGAEGQPQHF. The CDR3 DNA reads TGCGTAGGAGCGGAGGGACAGCCCCAGCATTTT.

The chain combines TRBV4-3 with TRBJ2-3; TRBD1 aligns across 7 bases. Germline V gene lookup returns CDR1 LGHNA and CDR2 YSLEER. The CDR3 runs to 14 residues. J gave up 5 bases and V 0 bases, and 2 bases lay outside the gene matches. CDR3 in amino acids: CASSQDNRGDTQYF. The CDR3 nucleotides read TGCGCCAGCAGCCAAGATAACAGGGGAGATACGCAGTATTTT.

This chain links TRBV7-6 with TRBJ2-2; TRBD2 aligns across 10 bases. Trimming cost V 1 base and J 7 bases; bases outside gene matches: 12. The CDR3 contains 18 residues. Germline V gives CDR1 SGHVS, CDR2 FNYEAQ. CDR3 residues: CASSLEGGAGGPLGELFF. The DNA for the CDR3 is TGTGCCAGCAGCTTAGAAGGAGGAGCGGGGGGGCCCCTCGGGGAGCTGTTTTTT.